This T cell receptor (beta chain) was sequenced for a study of OX40 agonist ivuxolimab in advanced cancers. The CDR3 is made up of 15 amino acids. Germline V gene sequence: CDR1 SGDLS, CDR2 YYNGEE. The ends were cut back, 0 bases at V and 6 bases at J, with 12 bases in the middle. This clone has only a few counts. Repertoires were generated with immunoSEQ multiplex PCR, while TCRdb's copy carries only in-frame clones and drops some. The table includes about 91,000 clones, 84% detected once. The receptor was derived from an adult with an advanced solid tumor such as melanoma, head and neck, liver or kidney cancer. J is TRBJ2-2 and V is TRBV9, with D uncertain. Sequencing was performed on CD4+ or CD8+ T cells sorted from blood, taken in a trial of the OX40 agonist ivuxolimab. CDR3 sequence reads: CASSVGEVRSGELFF. The CDR3 DNA reads as TGTGCCAGCAGCGTAGGGGAAGTAAGATCCGGGGAGCTGTTTTTT.